The clone carrying this T cell receptor (beta chain) appeared a few times. No antigen is known for it. Donors were all healthy Caucasians. TCRdb processed the 5' RACE reads anew with MiXCR; each CDR3 protein has one entry. Of hundreds of thousands of distinct CDR3 sequences in the sample, roughly 6.2% were seen once. This entry belongs to a study of identical twins. General observations from the study: Weaker excess twin sharing was observed in beta out-of-frame sequences.

The sample was naive T cells sorted from blood. The sequence derives from a man in his late teens or twenties in good health.

CDR3 bases: TGCAGTGCTAGACTGGACAGGGTTGAATCTTTAGAGACCCAGTACTTC. Its translation: CSARLDRVESLETQYF. The chain links TRBV20-1 to TRBJ2-5; TRBD1 matches at 8 bases. V was clipped by 2 bases and J by 4 bases; unmatched bases: 12. CDR3 length equals 16 residues. The germline CDR1 and CDR2 sequences are DFQATT and SNEGSKA (reference sequence).